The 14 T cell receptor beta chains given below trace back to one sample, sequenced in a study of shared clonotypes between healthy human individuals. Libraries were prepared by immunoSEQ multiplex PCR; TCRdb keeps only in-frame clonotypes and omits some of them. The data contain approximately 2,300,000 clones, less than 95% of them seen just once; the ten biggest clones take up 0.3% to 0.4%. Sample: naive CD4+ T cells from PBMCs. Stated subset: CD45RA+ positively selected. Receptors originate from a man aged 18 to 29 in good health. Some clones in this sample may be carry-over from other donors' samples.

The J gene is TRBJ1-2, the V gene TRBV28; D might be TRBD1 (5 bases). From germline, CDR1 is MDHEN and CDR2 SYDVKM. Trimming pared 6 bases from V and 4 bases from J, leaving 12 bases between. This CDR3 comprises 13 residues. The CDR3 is CASSQPGIYGYTF. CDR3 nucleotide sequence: TGTGCCAGCAGCCAACCAGGGATCTATGGCTACACCTTC.

The CDR3 DNA is TGTGCCAGCAGCCCCCGGCAGGGGGCAGATACGCAGTATTTT. Amino acids: CASSPRQGADTQYF. V is TRBV7-2 and J is TRBJ2-3, with 7 bases matching TRBD1. This CDR3 region has 14 residues. The V gene's germline CDR1 is SGHTA and CDR2 FQGNSA. The V and J ends lost 5 bases and 4 bases, in that order; junction bases with no gene match: 6.

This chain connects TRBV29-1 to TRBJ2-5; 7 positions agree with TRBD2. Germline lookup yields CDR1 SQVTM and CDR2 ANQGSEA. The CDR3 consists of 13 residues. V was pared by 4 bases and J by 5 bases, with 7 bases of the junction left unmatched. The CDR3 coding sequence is TGCAGCGTTGTCTATTGGGGGGGGGAGACCCAGTACTTC. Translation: CSVVYWGGETQYF.

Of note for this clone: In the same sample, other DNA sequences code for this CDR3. CDR3 in amino acids: CASSLPGTDTQYF. The CDR3 DNA sequence: TGTGCCAGCAGCCTACCGGGAACAGATACGCAGTATTTT. This chain links TRBV7-2 with TRBJ2-3; maybe TRBD2 (5 bases). V lost 5 bases to trimming and J lost 3 bases, with 9 bases between them. Germline V gene data show CDR1 as SGHTA and CDR2 as FQGNSA. The CDR3 runs to 13 residues.

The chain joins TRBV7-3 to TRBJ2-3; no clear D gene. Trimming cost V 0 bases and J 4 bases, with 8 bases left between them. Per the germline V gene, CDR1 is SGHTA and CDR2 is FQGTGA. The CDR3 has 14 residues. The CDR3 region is CASSLTAWADTQYF. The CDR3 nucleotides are TGTGCCAGCAGCTTAACCGCCTGGGCAGATACGCAGTATTTT. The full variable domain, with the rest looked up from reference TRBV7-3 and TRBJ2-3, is GAGVSQTPSNKVTEKGKYVELRCDPISGHTALYWYRQSLGQGPEFLIYFQGTGAADDSGLPNDRFFAVRPEGSVSTLKIQRTERGDSAVYLCASSLTAWADTQYFGPGTRLTVL.

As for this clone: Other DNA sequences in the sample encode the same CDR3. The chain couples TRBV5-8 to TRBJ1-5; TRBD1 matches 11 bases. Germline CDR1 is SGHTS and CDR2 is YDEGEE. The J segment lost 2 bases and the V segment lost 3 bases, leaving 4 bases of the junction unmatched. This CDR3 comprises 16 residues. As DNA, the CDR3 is TGTGCCAGCAGCTCGGGACAGGGGGTTGGCAATCAGCCCCAGCATTTT. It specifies CASSSGQGVGNQPQHF.

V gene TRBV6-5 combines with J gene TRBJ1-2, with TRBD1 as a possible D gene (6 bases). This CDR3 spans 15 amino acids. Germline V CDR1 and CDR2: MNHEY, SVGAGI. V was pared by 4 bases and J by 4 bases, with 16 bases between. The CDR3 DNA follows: TGTGCCAGCAGTTGGACCCAGGACAGTGGCTATGGCTACACCTTC. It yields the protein CASSWTQDSGYGYTF.

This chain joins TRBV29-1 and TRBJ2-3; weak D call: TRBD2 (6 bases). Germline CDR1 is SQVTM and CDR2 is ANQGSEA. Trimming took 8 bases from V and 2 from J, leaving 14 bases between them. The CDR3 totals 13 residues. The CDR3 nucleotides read TGCAGCTCTGCGGGAAAATACACAGATACGCAGTATTTT. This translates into CSSAGKYTDTQYF.

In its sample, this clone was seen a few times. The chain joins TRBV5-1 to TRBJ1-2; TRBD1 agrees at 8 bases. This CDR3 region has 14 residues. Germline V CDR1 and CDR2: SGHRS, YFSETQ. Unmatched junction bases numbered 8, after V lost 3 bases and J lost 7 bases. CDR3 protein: CASSSTTGVLGYTF. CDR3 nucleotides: TGCGCCAGCAGCTCCACGACAGGGGTTCTTGGCTACACCTTC.

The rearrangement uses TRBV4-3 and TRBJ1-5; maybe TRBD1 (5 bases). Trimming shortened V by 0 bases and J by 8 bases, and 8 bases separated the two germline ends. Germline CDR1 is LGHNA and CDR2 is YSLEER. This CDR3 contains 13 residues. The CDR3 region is CASSQDWGEPQHF. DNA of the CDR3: TGCGCCAGCAGCCAAGACTGGGGGGAGCCCCAGCATTTT.

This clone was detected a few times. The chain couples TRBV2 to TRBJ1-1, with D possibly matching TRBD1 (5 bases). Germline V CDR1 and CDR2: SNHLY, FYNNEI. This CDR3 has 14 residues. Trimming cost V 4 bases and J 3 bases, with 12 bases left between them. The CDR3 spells CASSVRGAHTEAFF. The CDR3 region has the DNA TGTGCCAGCAGTGTGAGAGGGGCCCACACTGAAGCTTTCTTT.

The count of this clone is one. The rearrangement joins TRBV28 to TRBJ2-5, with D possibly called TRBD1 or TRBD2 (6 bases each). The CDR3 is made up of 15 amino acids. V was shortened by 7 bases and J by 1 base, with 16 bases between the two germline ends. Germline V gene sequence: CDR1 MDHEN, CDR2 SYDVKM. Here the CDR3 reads CASTYGGTPQETQYF. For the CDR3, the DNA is TGTGCCAGCACCTATGGGGGGACACCCCAAGAGACCCAGTACTTC.

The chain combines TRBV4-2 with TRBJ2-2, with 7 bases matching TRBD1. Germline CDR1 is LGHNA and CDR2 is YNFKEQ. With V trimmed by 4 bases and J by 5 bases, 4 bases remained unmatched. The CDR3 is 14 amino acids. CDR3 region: CASSLGTATGELFF. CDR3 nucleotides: TGTGCCAGCAGCCTTGGGACAGCTACCGGGGAGCTGTTTTTT.

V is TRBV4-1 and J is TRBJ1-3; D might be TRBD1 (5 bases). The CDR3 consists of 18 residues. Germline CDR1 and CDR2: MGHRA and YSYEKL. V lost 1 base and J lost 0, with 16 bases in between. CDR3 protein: CASSQGAGTGSSGNTIYF. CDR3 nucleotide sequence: TGCGCCAGCAGCCAAGGTGCGGGGACGGGCTCCTCTGGAAACACCATATATTTT.